The 26 T cell receptor beta chains reported below all come from one sample, sequenced in a study of shared T cell receptors in the human thymus. Sequenced by immunoSEQ multiplex PCR; TCRdb stores in-frame clones only, minus some. The sample shows hundreds of thousands of clones, 88% of them seen only once. The same data also went into a second study, on human thymus T cells.

The material sequenced was thymocytes. These receptors were collected from a boy in the first two years of life with a congenital heart defect.

The chain joins TRBV9 to TRBJ2-2; TRBD1 matches at 9 bases. The CDR3 spans 16 residues. The junction had 7 bases not matched to a gene; V was cut back by 3 bases and J by 4 bases. CDR1 and CDR2 (germline): SGDLS, YYNGEE. The CDR3 loop reads CASSAYRGRGTGELFF. The CDR3 DNA is TGTGCCAGCAGCGCCTACAGGGGGCGAGGCACCGGGGAGCTGTTTTTT. Together with reference TRBV9 and TRBJ2-2, the CDR3 gives the full variable domain: DSGVTQTPKHLITATGQRVTLRCSPRSGDLSVYWYQQSLDQGLQFLIQYYNGEERAKGNILERFSAQQFPDLHSELNLSSLELGDSALYFCASSAYRGRGTGELFFGEGSRLTVL.

The chain is built from TRBV28 and TRBJ2-7; 7 nucleotides line up with TRBD1. The V gene's germline CDR1 is MDHEN and CDR2 SYDVKM. V lost 5 bases, J lost 6 bases, and 1 base stayed unmatched. There are 11 residues in the CDR3. This chain's CDR3 is CASSRQGEQYF. The CDR3 DNA is TGTGCCAGCAGTAGACAGGGCGAGCAGTACTTC.

This clone appeared a single time. This chain connects TRBV4-1 to TRBJ2-1; maybe TRBD2 (6 bases). CDR1 is MGHRA, CDR2 YSYEKL, per germline. The CDR3 is made up of 15 amino acids. The V and J ends lost 0 bases and 9 bases respectively, with 15 bases between them. The CDR3 region has the DNA TGCGCCAGCAGCCAAGACAATTCCGGGAGCATTGAGCAGTTCTTC. Translated, it gives CASSQDNSGSIEQFF.

The rearrangement uses TRBV5-8 and TRBJ2-5, with D maybe TRBD1 (7 bases). The CDR3 spans 14 residues. Trimming removed 1 base at V and 5 bases at J, with 12 bases between. From germline, CDR1 is SGHTS and CDR2 YDEGEE. CDR3: CASSLYPGGETQYF. The DNA for the CDR3 is TGTGCCAGCAGCTTGTATCCAGGGGGGGAGACCCAGTACTTC.

The rearrangement joins TRBV5-6 to TRBJ2-5; TRBD2 matches 10 bases. The tail of the sequence fits TRBJ2-7 better, so the J call may be wrong. Germline assignment: CDR1 SGHDT and CDR2 YYEEEE. The CDR3 spans 16 residues. The CDR3: CASSLWASGSSYEQYF. In DNA form, the CDR3 reads TGTGCCAGCAGCCTGTGGGCTAGCGGGAGCTCCTACGAGCAGTACTTC.

The DNA of the CDR3 is TGCGCCAGCAGCCAAGATCGGGCTAGCGGGAATGAGCAGTTCTTC. This encodes CASSQDRASGNEQFF. The V gene is TRBV4-3, the J gene TRBJ2-1, with TRBD2 matching 8 bases. Germline V CDR1 and CDR2: LGHNA, YSLEER. Unmatched junction bases numbered 5, after V lost 0 bases and J lost 7 bases. The CDR3 extends over 15 amino acids.

The DNA of the CDR3 is TGCGCCAGCAGCTTATCGGACAGTACTCATCAGCCCCAGCATTTT. Its translation: CASSLSDSTHQPQHF. This chain joins TRBV5-1 and TRBJ1-5, with a weak D call TRBD1 (6 bases). The CDR3 totals 15 residues. Germline CDR1 SGHRS, CDR2 YFSETQ. V dropped 2 bases and J dropped 5 bases, with 14 bases sitting between them.

The J gene is TRBJ2-1, the V gene TRBV19; the match to TRBD2 covers 10 bases. The CDR3 loop spans 17 amino acids. Germline V lookup: CDR1 LNHDA, CDR2 SQIVND (reference sequence). The J segment lost 2 bases and the V segment lost 6 bases, leaving 10 bases of the junction unmatched. Here the CDR3 reads CASRTSGRGQPYNEQFF. DNA for the CDR3: TGTGCCAGTAGAACCAGCGGGAGGGGGCAGCCCTACAATGAGCAGTTCTTC.

The rearrangement joins TRBV5-6 to TRBJ2-7, with TRBD1 as a possible D gene (5 bases). The CDR3 is 15 residues long. Germline V gene lookup returns CDR1 SGHDT and CDR2 YYEEEE. Trimming pared 0 bases from V and 5 bases from J, leaving 15 bases between. DNA for the CDR3: TGTGCCAGCAGCTTGGGTAGGGGTCTTATGGACGAGCAGTACTTC. Translating gives CASSLGRGLMDEQYF.

CDR3 coding DNA: TGTGCCAGCAGCCCACATGGAGGGCTTCACGGCGAGCAGTACTTC. It translates to CASSPHGGLHGEQYF. The chain employs TRBV9 and TRBJ2-7, with D possibly TRBD2 on 6 matching bases. V gave up 4 bases and J gave up 6 bases, with 20 bases separating them. Germline V gene data show CDR1 as SGDLS and CDR2 as YYNGEE. This CDR3 contains 15 residues.

The genes are TRBV5-1 and TRBJ2-1; 13 bases fit TRBD2. The CDR3 spans 19 residues. V trimming: 1 base; J trimming: 2 bases; junction bases outside the gene matches: 9. The germline V gene has CDR1 SGHRS and CDR2 YFSETQ. Written as DNA, the CDR3 is TGCGCCAGCAGCTTGACTAGCGGGAGGGCCGCGCTTCCCTACAATGAGCAGTTCTTC. Encoded protein: CASSLTSGRAALPYNEQFF.

The chain links TRBV7-2 to TRBJ2-2; 9 positions match TRBD1. The junction had 12 bases not matched to a gene; V was cut back by 1 base and J by 3 bases. This CDR3 is 19 amino acids long. CDR1 and CDR2 from the germline V gene are SGHTA and FQGNSA. The CDR3 coding sequence is TGTGCCAGCAGCTTAGGGGACAGGGATAGGCATTGGGACACCGGGGAGCTGTTTTTT. Translated: CASSLGDRDRHWDTGELFF.

The V and J genes are TRBV19 and TRBJ1-1; possible D gene TRBD1, 6 bases. The germline CDR1 and CDR2 sequences are LNHDA and SQIVND (reference sequence). The V end lost 1 base, the J end lost 1 base, and 10 bases lay between the germline ends. The CDR3 has 15 residues. CDR3 sequence (DNA): TGTGCCAGTAGTATAGTGGGGGGGCCGAACACTGAAGCTTTCTTT. Translating it yields CASSIVGGPNTEAFF.

The rearrangement joins TRBV25-1 to TRBJ2-1; D might be TRBD1 (6 bases). CDR3 length: 16 amino acids. V lost 2 bases and J lost 12, with 23 bases in between. CDR1 MGHDK and CDR2 SYGVNS come from the germline V gene. CDR3 residues: CASSEKTGFPPLWQFF. As DNA, the CDR3 is TGTGCCAGCAGTGAAAAAACAGGGTTTCCCCCATTGTGGCAGTTCTTC.

The chain is built from TRBV6-5 and TRBJ1-1; no definite D call. The ends were cut back, 0 bases at V and 0 bases at J, with 8 bases in the middle. The germline V gene has CDR1 MNHEY and CDR2 SVGAGI. The CDR3 is made up of 15 amino acids. CDR3 sequence reads: CASSYSIELNTEAFF. In nucleotides, the CDR3 is TGTGCCAGCAGTTACTCGATAGAGCTGAACACTGAAGCTTTCTTT.

V and J are TRBV7-2 and TRBJ1-2; 8 bases are shared with TRBD1. Germline V lookup: CDR1 SGHTA, CDR2 FQGNSA. Trimming removed 3 bases from V and 6 bases from J; junction bases left unmatched: 6. The CDR3 runs to 14 residues. For the CDR3, the DNA is TGTGCCAGCAGCTTGGAGCAGGGGGCGGATGGCTACACCTTC. Protein sequence: CASSLEQGADGYTF. Supplemented by reference TRBV7-2 and TRBJ1-2, the full variable domain reads GAGVSQSPSNKVTEKGKDVELRCDPISGHTALYWYRQSLGQGLEFLIYFQGNSAPDKSGLPSDRFSAERTGGSVSTLTIQRTQQEDSAVYLCASSLEQGADGYTFGSGTRLTVV.

The rearrangement uses TRBV15 and TRBJ1-5, with a weak D call TRBD1 (5 bases). Germline CDR1 and CDR2: LNHNV and YYDKDF (reference sequence). This CDR3 has 14 amino acids. Trimming took off 3 bases at V and 6 bases at J, with 12 bases between the two ends. CDR3 residues: CATSRSRVGQPQHF. The CDR3 nucleotides read TGTGCCACCAGCAGGTCCAGGGTAGGTCAGCCCCAGCATTTT. The full variable domain, completed using reference TRBV15 and TRBJ1-5, is DAMVIQNPRYQVTQFGKPVTLSCSQTLNHNVMYWYQQKSSQAPKLLFHYYDKDFNNEADTPDNFQSRRPNTSFCFLDIRSPGLGDTAMYLCATSRSRVGQPQHFGDGTRLSIL.

To note about this clone: Germline is not matched at one junction end, which may reflect a read error. In DNA form, the CDR3 reads TGTGCCAGCTCACCACTCCTCGGGACTAGCGGGAGACCGTCCTCCGAGCAGTACTTC. This translates into CASSPLLGTSGRPSSEQYF. This sequence joins TRBV18 and TRBJ2-7; 14 nucleotides agree with TRBD2. The CDR3 loop spans 19 amino acids. Germline V gene sequence: CDR1 KGHSH, CDR2 LQKENI. The entire variable domain, with the rest obtained from reference TRBV18 and TRBJ2-7, is as follows: NAGVMQNPRHLVRRRGQEARLRCSPMKGHSHVYWYRQLPEEGLKFMVYLQKENIIDESGMPKERFSAEFPKEGPSILRIQQVVRGDSAAYFCASSPLLGTSGRPSSEQYFGPGTRLTVT.

This chain uses TRBV29-1 with TRBJ2-7; TRBD1 matches 9 bases. Looked up from germline, CDR1 is SQVTM and CDR2 is ANQGSEA. This CDR3 has 19 residues. With 0 bases clipped from V and 2 bases from J, the junction kept 17 bases outside the gene matches. In DNA form, the CDR3 reads TGCAGCGTTGAAGAGAGACGGACAGGGGAATCCCGAAAAGCCTACGAGCAGTACTTC. Protein sequence: CSVEERRTGESRKAYEQYF.

The V and J genes are TRBV28 and TRBJ2-7, with 11 positions matching TRBD2. The CDR3 runs 19 residues. Trimming removed 2 bases from V and 0 bases from J; junction bases left unmatched: 12. Germline lookup yields CDR1 MDHEN and CDR2 SYDVKM. The CDR3 spells CASSLRASGRPQSSYEQYF. DNA for the CDR3: TGTGCCAGCAGTTTACGGGCTAGCGGGAGGCCTCAGAGCTCCTACGAGCAGTACTTC.

The chain recombines TRBV13 with TRBJ2-1; 10 nucleotides align to TRBD2. V shed 5 bases, J shed 3 bases, and the junction held 7 bases outside the gene matches. CDR1 is PRHDT and CDR2 is FYEKMQ in the germline V gene (reference sequence). The CDR3 length is 16 residues. The chain's CDR3 is CASSPTSGAHYNEQFF. In nucleotides, the CDR3 is TGTGCCAGCAGCCCCACTAGCGGGGCCCACTACAATGAGCAGTTCTTC. Full variable domain (rest looked up from reference TRBV13 and TRBJ2-1): AAGVIQSPRHLIKEKRETATLKCYPIPRHDTVYWYQQGPGQDPQFLISFYEKMQSDKGSIPDRFSAQQFSDYHSELNMSSLELGDSALYFCASSPTSGAHYNEQFFGPGTRLTVL.

The rearrangement uses TRBV11-2 and TRBJ2-2; D is ambiguous. The CDR3 totals 13 residues. V shed 1 base and J shed 6 bases, with 6 bases lying between them. Germline CDR1 reads SGHAT; CDR2 reads FQNNGV. The CDR3 DNA sequence: TGTGCCAGCAGCTTAGTCACTCCCGGGGAGCTGTTTTTT. This gives the protein CASSLVTPGELFF.

The rearrangement links TRBV28 to TRBJ1-1, with TRBD1 as a possible D gene (5 bases). V shed 3 bases and J shed 5 bases, with 16 bases lying between them. This CDR3 has 15 amino acids. Germline V gene sequence: CDR1 MDHEN, CDR2 SYDVKM. CDR3 loop: CASSFEQGIWTEAFF. CDR3 coding DNA: TGTGCCAGCAGTTTCGAGCAGGGTATCTGGACTGAAGCTTTCTTT.

The V call is TRBV10-3, the J call TRBJ2-1; D remains unclear. Trimming shortened V by 4 bases and J by 0 bases, and 7 bases separated the two germline ends. CDR3 length: 14 residues. From germline, CDR1 is ENHRY and CDR2 SYGVKD. In nucleotides, the CDR3 is TGTGCCATCAGTGTTCGGAGCTCCTACAATGAGCAGTTCTTC. Translating gives CAISVRSSYNEQFF.

This chain uses TRBV6-1 with TRBJ2-7, with 7 bases aligning to TRBD1. With V trimmed by 3 bases and J by 0 bases, 11 bases remained unmatched. CDR3 size: 17 residues. Germline CDR1 MNHNS, CDR2 SASEGT. The DNA for the CDR3 is TGTGCCAGCAGTGACTTACCGGACAGGCAGGCCTCCTACGAGCAGTACTTC. Its translation: CASSDLPDRQASYEQYF.

Concerning this clone: The same CDR3 arises from other DNA sequences in this sample as well. The CDR3 DNA sequence: TGTGCCAGCAGTTTAAGTCTAAATCAGCCCCAGCATTTT. It translates to CASSLSLNQPQHF. The chain joins TRBV27 to TRBJ1-5; D is ambiguous. Trimming shortened V by 2 bases and J by 4 bases, and 6 bases separated the two germline ends. Per the germline V gene, CDR1 is MNHEY and CDR2 is SMNVEV (reference sequence). CDR3 length equals 13 residues.